This T cell receptor (beta chain) comes out of a study of control samples from healthy donors and cancer patients (dated by TCRdb to the early 2020s). Trimming takes 8 bases from V and 0 bases from J, and the germline ends sit 10 bases apart. The CDR3 has 13 amino acids, counting the end cysteine and phenylalanine. Of all the DNA, just the CDR3 is kept, 39 bases in frame from base 1. Per the germline V gene, MNHEY is the CDR1 and SVGAGI is the CDR2. A word on this clone: Its binding antigen is unknown. The record has no base qualities; no much larger clone is one base away.

Libraries were constructed by the immunoSEQ multiplex PCR assay. TCRdb's version of the immuneACCESS table is confined to in-frame rearrangements and falls short of the full clone set. An unresolved V gene accounts for under half of the shortfall where checked; the remainder is of unknown origin. In all, the sample holds 100,000 to 150,000 clones, and 90% of those were seen once. The top ten constitute 2% to 3% of the sample. The chain was built from TRBV6-5 and TRBJ1-1; the D gene is unclear. The receptor was derived from a man in his forties in good health. The sample taken for sequencing was blood. The CDR3 region reads CASWGKMNTEAFF. The nucleotides are TGTGCCAGCTGGGGTAAGATGAACACTGAAGCTTTCTTT.